This entry is about one T cell receptor beta chain. Its antigen is unidentified. The CDR3 extends over 15 amino acids. Trimming stripped 1 base from V and 0 bases from J, with 10 bases between. Germline CDR1 is KGHSH and CDR2 is LQKENI. These data belong to a study of blood T cells in healthy people across ages. Regarding the study as a whole: Per-million-T-cell TCR beta diversity fell roughly linearly with age. As naive T cell percentage varied, TCR beta diversity correlated strongly with it. Unsorted PBMC input precluded a conclusive naive versus antigen-experienced comparison.

Next came a second PCR, run for roughly 7 to 12 cycles, which used a sample-barcoded 5' primer along with a J-beta primer mix. A single record per CDR3 protein comes from TCRdb applying MiXCR to the 5' RACE reads. There are roughly 560,000 distinct CDR3 sequences in the sample; 24% occur only once, and roughly 9.4% lies in the top ten. This sample was shared with a second study, whose subject was T cells of mothers and their children. That work contributes: Per 15 ul, 1.5 ug of RNA was used, with all extracted RNA going into cDNA synthesis.

The chain carries TRBV18 and TRBJ2-7; unclear D gene. The sequence was collected from a boy younger than 18 in good health. Sequenced input: blood. CDR3 DNA: TGTGCCAGCTCACCACGGGCGCGGAGCTCCTACGAGCAGTACTTC. Translation gives CASSPRARSSYEQYF.